This is a list of T cell receptor beta chains from one sample in a study of human T cells and chemical hapten exposure. MiXCR, run by TCRdb on the RACE reads, gives a single entry per CDR3 protein. The repertoire holds fewer than 300,000 distinct CDR3 sequences, with more than 6.5% as singletons. This material consisted of whole blood, taken in connection with sensitization to the hapten diphenylcyclopropenone (DPC). All receptors come from a woman between 35 and 50 years old with alopecia areata. Some clones in this sample may be carry-over from other donors' samples. Both conserved end residues are part of each CDR3. D genes are given only for firm matches. A clone size is listed for some rows: how often the clone was seen (once, few, many), or a class if it is expanded.

d_gene	j_gene	v_gene	abundance	CDR3nt	CDR3aa
-	TRBJ2-7	TRBV3-1	many	TGTGCCAGCAGCCTTACTTCCTACGAGCAGTACTTC	CASSLTSYEQYF
-	TRBJ1-4	TRBV20-1	-	TGCAGTGCTAGTTGGGCAGGCCTAAATGAAAAACTGTTTTTT	CSASWAGLNEKLFF
-	TRBJ2-3	TRBV6-1	-	TGTGCCAGCCTGGGGGGATATACGCAGTATTTT	CASLGGYTQYF
TRBD1	TRBJ2-1	TRBV7-2	few	TGTGCCAGCAGCCGGGACAGGGAAAGGAATGAGCAGTTCTTC	CASSRDRERNEQFF
-	TRBJ2-6	TRBV28	-	TGTGCCAGCAGTTTAGGTTTCGGTGTTTCTGGGGCCAACGTCCTGACTTTC	CASSLGFGVSGANVLTF
TRBD1	TRBJ1-5	TRBV6-2/TRBV6-3	many	TGTGCCAGCAGTTACCCGAGCGGGACAGCGAATCGGAACAATCAGCCCCAGCATTTT	CASSYPSGTANRNNQPQHF
TRBD2	TRBJ2-1	TRBV28	many	TGTGCCAGCAGTCTTAGCGGGAGGGATGAGCAGTTCTTC	CASSLSGRDEQFF
-	TRBJ1-2	TRBV27	-	TGTGCCAGCAGTTTTCAACAGTCCTATGGCTACACCTTC	CASSFQQSYGYTF
TRBD2	TRBJ2-1	TRBV12-3/TRBV12-4	-	TGTGCCAGCAGTTTTATAGGTCTTGGGGCTAGCGGTAACTCCTACAATGAGCAGTTCTTC	CASSFIGLGASGNSYNEQFF
-	TRBJ1-2	TRBV6-6	-	TGTGCCAGCAGTTACTGGGGGGGCGTTGGCTACACCTTC	CASSYWGGVGYTF
-	TRBJ2-4	TRBV20-1	-	TGCAGTGCTAGGGGGAGTCGCGCGGCAAACATTCAGTACTTC	CSARGSRAANIQYF
-	TRBJ1-1	TRBV20-1	-	TGCAGTGCTAGAGACCCAAGACAGCCGAGGGGGAGTGAAGCTTTCTTT	CSARDPRQPRGSEAFF
TRBD1	TRBJ1-2	TRBV4-1	many	TGCGCCAGCAGCCCGGGACAGGGCGGCTATGGCTACACCTTC	CASSPGQGGYGYTF
-	TRBJ2-5	TRBV20-1	-	TGCAGTGCGGCAGGGTCGGATCAAGAGACCCAGTACTTC	CSAAGSDQETQYF
-	TRBJ1-5	TRBV7-9	many	TGTGCCAGCAGCTCAACATTGTCCAATCAGCCCCAGCATTTT	CASSSTLSNQPQHF
-	TRBJ1-6	TRBV6-6	many	TGTGCCAGCAGTACAGGGCAGGGTAATTCACCCCTCCACTTT	CASSTGQGNSPLHF